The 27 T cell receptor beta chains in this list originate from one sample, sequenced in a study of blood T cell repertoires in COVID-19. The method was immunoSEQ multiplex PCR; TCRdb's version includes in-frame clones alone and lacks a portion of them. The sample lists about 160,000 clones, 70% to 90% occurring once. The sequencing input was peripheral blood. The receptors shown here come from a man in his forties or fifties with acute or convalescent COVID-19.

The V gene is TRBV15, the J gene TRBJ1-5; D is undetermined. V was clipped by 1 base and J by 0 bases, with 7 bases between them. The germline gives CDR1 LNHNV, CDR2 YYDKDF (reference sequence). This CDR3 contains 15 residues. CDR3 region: CATSRVTASNQPQHF. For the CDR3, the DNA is TGTGCCACCAGCAGAGTTACAGCTAGCAATCAGCCCCAGCATTTT.

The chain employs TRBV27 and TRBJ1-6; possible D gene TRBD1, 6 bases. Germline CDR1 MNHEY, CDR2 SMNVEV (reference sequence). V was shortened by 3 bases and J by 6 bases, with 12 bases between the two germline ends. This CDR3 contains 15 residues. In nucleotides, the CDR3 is TGTGCCAGCAGTTTTTTAAGAGGGGGTAATTCACCCCTCCACTTT. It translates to CASSFLRGGNSPLHF.

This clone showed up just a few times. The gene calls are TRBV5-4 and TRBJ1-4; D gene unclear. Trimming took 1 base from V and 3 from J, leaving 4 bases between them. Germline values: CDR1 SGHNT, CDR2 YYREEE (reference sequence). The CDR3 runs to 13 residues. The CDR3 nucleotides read TGTGCCAGCAGCTTGAGAGCTAATGAAAAACTGTTTTTT. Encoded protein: CASSLRANEKLFF.

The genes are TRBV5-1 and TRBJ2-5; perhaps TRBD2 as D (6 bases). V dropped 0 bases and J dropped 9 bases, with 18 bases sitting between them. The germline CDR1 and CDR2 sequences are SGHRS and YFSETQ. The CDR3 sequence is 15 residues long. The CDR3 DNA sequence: TGCGCCAGCAGCTTGGGCCTCCGGAGGGAGGAGGCCCAGTACTTC. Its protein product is CASSLGLRREEAQYF. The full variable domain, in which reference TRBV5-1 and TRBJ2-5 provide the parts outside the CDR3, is KAGVTQTPRYLIKTRGQQVTLSCSPISGHRSVSWYQQTPGQGLQFLFEYFSETQRNKGNFPGRFSGRQFSNSRSEMNVSTLELGDSALYLCASSLGLRREEAQYFGPGTRLLVL.

CDR3 sequence reads: CASSVGTGGSYEQYF. The DNA for the CDR3 is TGTGCCAGCAGCGTAGGAACAGGGGGCTCCTACGAGCAGTACTTC. The chain carries TRBV9 and TRBJ2-7; 8 bases fit TRBD1. The CDR3 is made up of 15 amino acids. In germline, CDR1 is SGDLS, CDR2 YYNGEE. Losses at the gene ends were 0 bases for V and 0 bases for J; bases not matched to a gene: 2.

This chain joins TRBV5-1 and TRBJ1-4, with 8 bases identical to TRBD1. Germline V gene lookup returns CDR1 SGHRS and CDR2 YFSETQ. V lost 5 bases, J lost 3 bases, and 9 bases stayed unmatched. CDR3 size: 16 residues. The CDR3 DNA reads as TGCGCCAGCAGATTGTACGGGGGACAGGCTAATGAAAAACTGTTTTTT. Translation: CASRLYGGQANEKLFF.

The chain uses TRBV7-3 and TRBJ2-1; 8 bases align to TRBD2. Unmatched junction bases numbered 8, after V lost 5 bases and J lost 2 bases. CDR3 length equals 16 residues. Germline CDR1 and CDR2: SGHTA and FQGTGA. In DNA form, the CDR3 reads TGTGCCAGCAGCCCAGCGGGAGAAACCCCCTACAATGAGCAGTTCTTC. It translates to CASSPAGETPYNEQFF.

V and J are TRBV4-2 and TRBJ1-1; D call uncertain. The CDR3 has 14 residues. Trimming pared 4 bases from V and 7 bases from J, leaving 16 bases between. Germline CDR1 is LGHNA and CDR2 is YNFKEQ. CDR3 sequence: CASSRNSGYFEAFF. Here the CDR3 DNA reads TGTGCCAGCAGCCGAAATTCGGGGTACTTTGAAGCTTTCTTT.

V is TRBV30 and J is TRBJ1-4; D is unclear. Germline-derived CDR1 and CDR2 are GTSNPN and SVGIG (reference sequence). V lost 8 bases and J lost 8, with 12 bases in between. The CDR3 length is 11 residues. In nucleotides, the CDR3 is TGTGCCGTGAGGGCCTTAGAAAAACTGTTTTTT. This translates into CAVRALEKLFF.

The CDR3 is CASSYSGTAYEQYF. The CDR3, as DNA: TGTGCCAGCAGTTACTCGGGGACAGCCTACGAGCAGTACTTC. This chain links TRBV6-6 with TRBJ2-7; 7 nucleotides line up with TRBD1. This CDR3 region has 14 residues. With V trimmed by 0 bases and J by 2 bases, 1 base remained unmatched. The germline CDR1 and CDR2 sequences are MNHNY and SVGAGI (reference sequence).

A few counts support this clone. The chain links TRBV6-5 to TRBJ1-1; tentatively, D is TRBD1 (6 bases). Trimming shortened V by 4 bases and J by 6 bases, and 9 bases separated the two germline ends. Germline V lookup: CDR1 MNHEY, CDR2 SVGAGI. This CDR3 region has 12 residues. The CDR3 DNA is TGTGCCAGCAGTTCAGGGGTCGCTGAAGCTTTCTTT. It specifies CASSSGVAEAFF.

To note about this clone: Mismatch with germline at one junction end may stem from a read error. The CDR3 DNA reads TGTGTCAGCAGCCCAAGCGGGGGGAGCTCCTACGAGCAGTACTTC. Encoded protein: CVSSPSGGSSYEQYF. The genes are TRBV3-1 (or the pseudogene TRBV3-2) and TRBJ2-7; 9 bases line up with TRBD2. The germline V gene has CDR1 LGHDT and CDR2 YNNKEL (reference sequence). This CDR3 has 15 residues.

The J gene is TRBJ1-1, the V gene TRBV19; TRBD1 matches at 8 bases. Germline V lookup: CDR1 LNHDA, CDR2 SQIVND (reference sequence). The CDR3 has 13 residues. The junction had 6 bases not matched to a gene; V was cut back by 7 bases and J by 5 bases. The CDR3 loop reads CASTRQGPTEAFF. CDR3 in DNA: TGTGCCAGTACCAGACAGGGGCCGACTGAAGCTTTCTTT.

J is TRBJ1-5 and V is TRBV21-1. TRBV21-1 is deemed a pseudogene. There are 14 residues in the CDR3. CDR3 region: CASFFPDPRQPQHF. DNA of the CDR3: TGTGCCAGCTTTTTCCCCGACCCGAGGCAGCCCCAGCATTTT.

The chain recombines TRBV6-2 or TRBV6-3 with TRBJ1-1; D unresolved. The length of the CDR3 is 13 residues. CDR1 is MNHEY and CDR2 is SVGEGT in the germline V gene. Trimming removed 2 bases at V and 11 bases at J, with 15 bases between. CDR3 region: CASSYRRRSRAFF. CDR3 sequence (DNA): TGTGCCAGCAGTTACCGCCGGCGAAGCAGGGCTTTCTTT.

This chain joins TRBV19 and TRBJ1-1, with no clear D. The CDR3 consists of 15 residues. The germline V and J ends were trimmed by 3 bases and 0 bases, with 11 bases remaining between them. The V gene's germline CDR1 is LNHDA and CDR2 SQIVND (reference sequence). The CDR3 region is CASSISGSMNTEAFF. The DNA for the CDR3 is TGTGCCAGTAGTATTTCGGGAAGTATGAACACTGAAGCTTTCTTT.

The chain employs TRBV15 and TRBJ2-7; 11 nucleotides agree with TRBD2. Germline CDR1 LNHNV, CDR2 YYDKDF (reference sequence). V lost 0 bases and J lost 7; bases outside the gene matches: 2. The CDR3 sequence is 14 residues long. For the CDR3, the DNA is TGTGCCACCAGCAGAGATAGGACTAGCGGGGAGCAGTACTTC. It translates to CATSRDRTSGEQYF.

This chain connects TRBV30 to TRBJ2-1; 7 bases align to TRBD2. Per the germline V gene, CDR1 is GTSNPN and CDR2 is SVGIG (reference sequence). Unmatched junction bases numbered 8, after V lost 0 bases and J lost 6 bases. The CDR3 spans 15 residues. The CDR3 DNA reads TGTGCCTGGAGTGTCGGCGGGAGAGGTAGCAATGAGCAGTTCTTC. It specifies CAWSVGGRGSNEQFF.

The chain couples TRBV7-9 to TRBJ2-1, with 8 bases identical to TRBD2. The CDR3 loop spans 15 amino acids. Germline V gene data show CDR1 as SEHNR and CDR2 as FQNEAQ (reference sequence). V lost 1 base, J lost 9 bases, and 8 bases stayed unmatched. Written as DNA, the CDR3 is TGTGCCAGCAGCTTAGTTCGGGGGGGGCTGGCTGAGCAGTTCTTC. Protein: CASSLVRGGLAEQFF.

The CDR3 loop reads CASSLEDREGNTIYF. The CDR3 DNA follows: TGTGCCAGTAGTCTCGAGGACAGGGAGGGAAACACCATATATTTT. The V gene is TRBV19, the J gene TRBJ1-3; 8 bases are shared with TRBD1. The ends lost 5 bases at V and 4 bases at J; junction bases unmatched: 7. The germline V gene encodes CDR1 LNHDA and CDR2 SQIVND (reference sequence). The length of the CDR3 is 15 residues.

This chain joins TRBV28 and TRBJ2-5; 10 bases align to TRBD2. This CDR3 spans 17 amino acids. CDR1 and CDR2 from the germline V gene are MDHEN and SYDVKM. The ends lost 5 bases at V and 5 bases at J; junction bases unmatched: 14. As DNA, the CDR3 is TGTGCCAGCAGTCCATCCTTCGCAGCGGGGGGGCGGGAGACCCAGTACTTC. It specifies CASSPSFAAGGRETQYF.

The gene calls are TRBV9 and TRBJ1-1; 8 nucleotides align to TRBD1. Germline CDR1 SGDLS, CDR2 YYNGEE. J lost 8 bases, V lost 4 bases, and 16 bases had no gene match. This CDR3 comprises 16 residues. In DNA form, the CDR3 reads TGTGCCAGCAGCCCGGGACTAATGGAAGACAGGGGCGAAGCTTTCTTT. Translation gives CASSPGLMEDRGEAFF.

CDR3: CASSSQGTDNSPLHF. The DNA of the CDR3 is TGTGCCAGCAGCTCCCAGGGTACCGATAATTCACCCCTCCACTTT. This chain uses TRBV11-2 with TRBJ1-6; a weak D match, TRBD1 (5 bases). Deletions cut 4 bases from V and 5 bases from J, with 12 bases between. CDR1 and CDR2 (germline): SGHAT, FQNNGV. There are 15 residues in the CDR3.

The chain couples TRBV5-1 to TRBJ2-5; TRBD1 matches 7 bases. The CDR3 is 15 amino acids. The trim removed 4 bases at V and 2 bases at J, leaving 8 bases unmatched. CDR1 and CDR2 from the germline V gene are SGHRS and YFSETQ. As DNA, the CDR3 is TGCGCCAGCAGCCTCGCCCCGGGACAGCAAGAGACCCAGTACTTC. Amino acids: CASSLAPGQQETQYF.

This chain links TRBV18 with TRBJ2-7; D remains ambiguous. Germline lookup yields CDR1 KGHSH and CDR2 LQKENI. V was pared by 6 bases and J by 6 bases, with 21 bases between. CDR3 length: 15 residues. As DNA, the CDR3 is TGTGCCAGCTCCCACTCCGTGCCGGAGTTCTCCGAGCAGTACTTC. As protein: CASSHSVPEFSEQYF.

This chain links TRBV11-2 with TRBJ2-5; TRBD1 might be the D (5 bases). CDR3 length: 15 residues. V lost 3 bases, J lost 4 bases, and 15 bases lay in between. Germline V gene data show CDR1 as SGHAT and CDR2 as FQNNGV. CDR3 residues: CASSFTREWRETQYF. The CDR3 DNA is TGTGCCAGCAGCTTCACCAGGGAATGGCGAGAGACCCAGTACTTC.

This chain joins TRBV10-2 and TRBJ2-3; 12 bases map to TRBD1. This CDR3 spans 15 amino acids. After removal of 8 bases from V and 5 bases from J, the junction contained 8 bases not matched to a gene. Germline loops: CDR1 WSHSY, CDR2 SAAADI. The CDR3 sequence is CASSEGTGGKDTQYF. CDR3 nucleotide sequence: TGCGCCAGCTCTGAAGGGACAGGGGGCAAAGATACGCAGTATTTT.